A selection of T cell receptor beta chains follows, all from one sample in a study of blood T cell repertoires in COVID-19. Assay: immunoSEQ multiplex PCR; the TCRdb copy retains only in-frame clones and omits some. Of about 210,000 clones detected, around nine tenths appear once; the ten largest clones hold less than 8%. The sequenced sample was PBMCs or T cells enriched from blood (not recorded which). Source of these receptors: a young man in a cohort exposed to, infected with or recovered from COVID-19 (not recorded which). The CDR3 runs from the conserved cysteine through the conserved F or W. The order of the fields is V gene, CDR3 length, J gene, D gene, clone size, CDR3 protein, CDR3 DNA. The D gene is left open where the match is weak. Where a row states a size, it is once, few, many or the class of an expanded clone; other rows omit it.

V: TRBV7-3
length: 11
J: TRBJ1-1
D: .
size: .
CDR3: CASSLEEQAFF
DNA: TGTGCCAGCAGCTTGGAGGAACAGGCTTTCTTT

V: TRBV10-2
length: 15
J: TRBJ2-7
D: TRBD1
size: .
CDR3: CASSRQGGFSYEQYF
DNA: TGCGCCAGCAGCAGACAGGGGGGGTTTTCTTACGAGCAGTACTTC

V: TRBV5-1
length: 16
J: TRBJ2-3
D: TRBD2
size: .
CDR3: CASSLAPTSGGDTQYF
DNA: TGCGCCAGCAGCTTGGCCCCGACTAGCGGGGGAGATACGCAGTATTTT

V: TRBV23-1
length: 13
J: TRBJ1-1
D: TRBD1
size: .
CDR3: CASSHQGDTEAFF
DNA: TGCGCCAGCAGCCACCAGGGGGACACTGAAGCTTTCTTT

V: TRBV19
length: 13
J: TRBJ2-7
D: .
size: .
CDR3: CASSLSRAYEQYF
DNA: TGTGCCAGTAGTTTAAGCAGGGCCTACGAGCAGTACTTC

V: TRBV5-1
length: 17
J: TRBJ1-4
D: .
size: .
CDR3: CASTSGTPFATNEKLFF
DNA: TGCGCCAGCACGTCCGGGACACCGTTTGCAACTAATGAAAAACTGTTTTTT

V: TRBV10-3
length: 14
J: TRBJ2-7
D: .
size: .
CDR3: CAISGLATSYEQYF
DNA: TGTGCCATCAGTGGACTGGCGACTTCCTACGAGCAGTACTTC

V: TRBV4-1
length: 19
J: TRBJ1-3
D: TRBD1
size: .
CDR3: CASSQDGTGGLGSGNTIYF
DNA: TGCGCCAGCAGCCAAGACGGGACAGGGGGCCTCGGCTCTGGAAACACCATATATTTT

V: TRBV5-4
length: 14
J: TRBJ2-1
D: .
size: few
CDR3: CASSPRDSYNEQFF
DNA: TGTGCCAGCAGCCCCCGGGACTCCTACAATGAGCAGTTCTTC

V: TRBV19
length: 15
J: TRBJ2-7
D: .
size: .
CDR3: CASSIAGKSIHEQYF
DNA: TGTGCCAGTAGTATAGCAGGGAAAAGTATCCACGAGCAGTACTTC

V: TRBV7-9
length: 15
J: TRBJ2-1
D: .
size: .
CDR3: CASSLGEGQVYEQFF
DNA: TGTGCCAGCAGCTTAGGGGAGGGACAGGTCTATGAGCAGTTCTTC

V: TRBV7-6
length: 19
J: TRBJ2-2
D: TRBD2
size: .
CDR3: CASSLTPTSGRANTGELFF
DNA: TGTGCCAGCAGCTTAACGCCGACTAGCGGGAGGGCGAACACCGGGGAGCTGTTTTTT

V: TRBV3-1/TRBV3-2
length: 15
J: TRBJ1-3
D: .
size: .
CDR3: CASSQDGGTGNTIYF
DNA: TGTGCCAGCAGCCAAGATGGCGGGACTGGAAACACCATATATTTT

V: TRBV5-4
length: 14
J: TRBJ2-2
D: TRBD1
size: few
CDR3: CASRHDRGTGELFF
DNA: TGTGCCAGCAGACATGACAGGGGCACCGGGGAGCTGTTTTTT

V: TRBV15
length: 14
J: TRBJ2-2
D: .
size: .
CDR3: CATNTKRVGGELFF
DNA: TGTGCCACCAACACAAAACGGGTCGGGGGGGAGCTGTTTTTT

V: TRBV15
length: 21
J: TRBJ1-3
D: TRBD1
size: .
CDR3: CATYRSDRGRSPGTPGNTIYF
DNA: TGTGCCACCTACCGAAGCGACAGGGGGCGAAGTCCCGGAACCCCTGGAAACACCATATATTTT

V: TRBV6-5
length: 12
J: TRBJ2-4
D: .
size: .
CDR3: CASQDGVNIQYF
DNA: TGTGCCAGCCAGGACGGGGTCAACATTCAGTACTTC

V: TRBV11-2
length: 15
J: TRBJ2-3
D: .
size: .
CDR3: CASSLDRAGTDTQYF
DNA: TGTGCCAGCAGCTTAGATCGGGCGGGAACAGATACGCAGTATTTT

V: TRBV24-1
length: 14
J: TRBJ2-7
D: TRBD1
size: few
CDR3: CATSDPGQGIRQYF
DNA: TGTGCCACCAGTGATCCCGGACAGGGGATAAGGCAGTACTTC

V: TRBV28
length: 15
J: TRBJ1-2
D: .
size: .
CDR3: CASTPPGGRHNGYTF
DNA: TGTGCCAGCACCCCTCCTGGGGGCAGACATAATGGCTACACCTTC

V: TRBV9
length: 18
J: TRBJ1-1
D: .
size: .
CDR3: CASSVGGVPLGESTEAFF
DNA: TGTGCCAGCAGCGTAGGGGGGGTTCCCCTAGGGGAGAGCACTGAAGCTTTCTTT

V: TRBV12-3/TRBV12-4
length: 12
J: TRBJ2-3
D: .
size: .
CDR3: CASRLWTDTQYF
DNA: TGTGCCAGCAGACTGTGGACAGATACGCAGTATTTT

V: TRBV6-5
length: 14
J: TRBJ2-7
D: .
size: .
CDR3: CASRAVRQPYEQYF
DNA: TGTGCCAGCAGGGCCGTGAGGCAGCCCTACGAGCAGTACTTC

V: TRBV5-4
length: 12
J: TRBJ2-1
D: .
size: .
CDR3: CASSQGIDEQFF
DNA: TGTGCCAGCAGCCAGGGTATTGATGAGCAGTTCTTC

V: TRBV10-2
length: 14
J: TRBJ1-1
D: .
size: .
CDR3: CASSPGSLNTEAFF
DNA: TGCGCCAGCAGTCCGGGATCCTTGAACACTGAAGCTTTCTTT